One and the same sample provided the 4 T cell receptor beta chains below, sequenced in a study of blood T cells in healthy people across ages. For the second PCR, which ran for about 7 to 11 cycles, a sample-barcoded 5' primer and a J-beta primer mix were used. Each CDR3 protein gets one entry after TCRdb re-called the 5' RACE reads with MiXCR. The table shows 1.4 million or so distinct CDR3 sequences, with 35% to 45% occurring only once. Sequenced sample: blood. The receptor source for this set is a woman under 30 in good health.

On this clonotype: Relative to the germline gene, one junction end is altered; a read error may explain this. The chain links TRBV6-2 or TRBV6-3 to TRBJ1-6; the D is unclear. Per germline, CDR1 MNHEY and CDR2 SVGEGT. This CDR3 has 15 amino acids. CDR3 protein: CAGTPEGPAVSPLHF. CDR3 coding DNA: TGCGCCGGCACACCCGAGGGCCCGGCGGTTTCACCCCTCCACTTT.

The chain carries TRBV29-1 and TRBJ2-3, with D tentatively TRBD2 (6 bases). The CDR3 has 13 residues. Germline CDR1 is SQVTM and CDR2 is ANQGSEA. V lost 7 bases to trimming and J lost 5 bases, with 16 bases between them. CDR3 sequence: CSASRDGGDTQYF. CDR3 sequence (DNA): TGCAGCGCAAGCCGGGACGGGGGAGATACGCAGTATTTT.

As concerns this clonotype: One junction end disagrees with the germline gene, perhaps due to a read error. The chain couples TRBV7-2 to TRBJ2-2; weak D call: TRBD1 (6 bases). This CDR3 is built from 16 residues. CDR1 is SGHTA, CDR2 FQGNSA, per germline. The CDR3 here is CASSLASPGAGGELFF. The CDR3 DNA sequence: TGTGCCAGCAGCCTAGCATCGCCAGGGGCGGGCGGGGAGCTGTTTTTT.

This clonotype was picked up a small number of times. V is TRBV25-1 and J is TRBJ1-5, with D uncertain. Germline V gene lookup returns CDR1 MGHDK and CDR2 SYGVNS. The V gene lost 5 bases and the J gene lost 4 bases, with 12 bases spanning the gap. The CDR3 sequence is 14 residues long. The CDR3 region is CASSIRSANQPQHF. The CDR3 bases are TGTGCCAGCAGTATTCGCAGCGCTAATCAGCCCCAGCATTTT.